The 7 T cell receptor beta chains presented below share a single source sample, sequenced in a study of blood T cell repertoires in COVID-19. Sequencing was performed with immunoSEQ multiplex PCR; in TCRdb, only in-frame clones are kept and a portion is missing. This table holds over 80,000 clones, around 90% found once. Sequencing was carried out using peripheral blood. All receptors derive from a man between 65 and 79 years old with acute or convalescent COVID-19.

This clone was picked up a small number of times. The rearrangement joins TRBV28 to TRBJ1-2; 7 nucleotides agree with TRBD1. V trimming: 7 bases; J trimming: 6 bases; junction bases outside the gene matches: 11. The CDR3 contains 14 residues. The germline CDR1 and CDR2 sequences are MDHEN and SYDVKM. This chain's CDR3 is CASTRATGLNGYTF. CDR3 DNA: TGTGCCAGCACCCGAGCGACAGGGTTAAATGGCTACACCTTC.

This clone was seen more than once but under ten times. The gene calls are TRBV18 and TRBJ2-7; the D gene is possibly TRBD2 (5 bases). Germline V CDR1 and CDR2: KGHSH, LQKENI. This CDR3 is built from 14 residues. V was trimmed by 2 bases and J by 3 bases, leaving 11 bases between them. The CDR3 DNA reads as TGTGCCAGCTCACCAAGGTCCGGGAACTACGAGCAGTACTTC. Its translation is CASSPRSGNYEQYF.

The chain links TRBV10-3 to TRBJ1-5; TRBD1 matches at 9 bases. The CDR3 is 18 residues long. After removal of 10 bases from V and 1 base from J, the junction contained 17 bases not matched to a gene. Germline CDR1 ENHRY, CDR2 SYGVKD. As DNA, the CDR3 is TGTGCCACCTCCCCACAGGGGGCTTTTTCTATCAGCAATCAGCCCCAGCATTTT. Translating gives CATSPQGAFSISNQPQHF.

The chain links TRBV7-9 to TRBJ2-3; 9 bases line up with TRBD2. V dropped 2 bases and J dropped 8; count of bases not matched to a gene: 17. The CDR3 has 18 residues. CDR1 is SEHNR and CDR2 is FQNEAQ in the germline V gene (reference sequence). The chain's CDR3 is CASSLKGGSGRDGTTQYF. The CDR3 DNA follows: TGTGCCAGCAGCTTAAAGGGGGGTAGCGGGAGAGACGGTACTACGCAGTATTTT.

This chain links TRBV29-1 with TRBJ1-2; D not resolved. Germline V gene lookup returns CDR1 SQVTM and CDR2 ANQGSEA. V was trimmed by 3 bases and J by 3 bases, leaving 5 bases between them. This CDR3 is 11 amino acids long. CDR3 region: CSVDTDYGYTF. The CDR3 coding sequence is TGCAGCGTTGACACTGACTATGGCTACACCTTC. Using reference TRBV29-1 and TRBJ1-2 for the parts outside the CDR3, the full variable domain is SAVISQKPSRDICQRGTSLTIQCQVDSQVTMMFWYRQQPGQSLTLIATANQGSEATYESGFVIDKFPISRPNLTFSTLTVSNMSPEDSSIYLCSVDTDYGYTFGSGTRLTVV.

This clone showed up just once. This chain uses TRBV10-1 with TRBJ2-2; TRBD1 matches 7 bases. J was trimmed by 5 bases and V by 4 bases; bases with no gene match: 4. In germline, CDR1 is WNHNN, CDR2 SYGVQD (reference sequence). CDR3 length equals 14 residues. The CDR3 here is CASSGAGGTGELFF. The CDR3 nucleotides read TGCGCCAGCAGTGGGGCAGGGGGTACCGGGGAGCTGTTTTTT.

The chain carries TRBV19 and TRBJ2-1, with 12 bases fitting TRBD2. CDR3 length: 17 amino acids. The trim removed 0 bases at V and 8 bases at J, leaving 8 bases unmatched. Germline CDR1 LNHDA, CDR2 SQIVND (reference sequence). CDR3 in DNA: TGTGCCAGTAGTATAGAATTGGGACTAGCGGGTCTCGATGAGCAGTTCTTC. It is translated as CASSIELGLAGLDEQFF.